This TCR beta chain was found in a study of blood T cell repertoires in COVID-19. On the study more broadly: Italy, Spain and the United States were the sources of the convalescent and acute COVID-19 samples. Sources were T cells, B-cell-depleted T cells, or PBMCs; the material itself was cDNA or gDNA.

The V end was cut by 0 bases, the J end by 6 bases, with 12 bases between. The germline CDR1 and CDR2 sequences are LGHNA and YSLEER. CDR3 size: 15 residues. Authors' processing steps: Reference gene primer amplification yielded estimated nucleated cell counts. Profiled with immunoSEQ multiplex PCR; TCRdb holds only in-frame clones, not every one. From that table come the V and J calls and clone size; the DNA was used to work out D and trimming. The profile shows approximately 110,000 clones, 85% to 90% of them singletons. The sequenced sample consisted of peripheral blood. The source of this sequence is a woman aged 45-59 years with acute or convalescent COVID-19. This rearrangement joins TRBV4-3 to TRBJ2-1; D gene unclear. DNA of the CDR3: TGCGCCAGCAGCCAAGATTCGGGTAAGAGCAATGAGCAGTTCTTC. Translated, it gives CASSQDSGKSNEQFF.